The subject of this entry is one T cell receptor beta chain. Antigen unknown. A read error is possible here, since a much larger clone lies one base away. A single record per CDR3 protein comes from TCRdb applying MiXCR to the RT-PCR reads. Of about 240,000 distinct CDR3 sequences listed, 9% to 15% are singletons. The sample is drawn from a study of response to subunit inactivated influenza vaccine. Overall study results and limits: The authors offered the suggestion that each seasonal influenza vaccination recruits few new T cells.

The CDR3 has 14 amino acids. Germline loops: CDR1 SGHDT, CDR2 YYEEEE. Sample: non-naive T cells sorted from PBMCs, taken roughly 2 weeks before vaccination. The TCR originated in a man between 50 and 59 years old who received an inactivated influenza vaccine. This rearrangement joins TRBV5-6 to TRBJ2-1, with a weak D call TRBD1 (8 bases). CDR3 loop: CASSKDREGGEHFF. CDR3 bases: TGTGCCAGCAGCAAGGACAGGGAGGGCGGTGAGCACTTCTTC.